This is a list of T cell receptor beta chains from one sample in a study of CD8 T cells in ankylosing spondylitis. One entry per CDR3 protein results from TCRdb running MiXCR on the 5' RACE reads. The table has nearly 250,000 distinct CDR3 sequences, roughly 32% seen once. Specimen: blood, either unsorted or a sorted T cell fraction (not recorded which). These receptors all come from a male donor with ankylosing spondylitis or in good health (not recorded which). The conserved cysteine and the conserved F or W are not part of the CDR3 here.

v_call	j_call	cdr3_aa
TRBV20-1	TRBJ2-5	SASSPGSAVQETQY
TRBV12-3/TRBV12-4	TRBJ2-2	ASNTGLDGELF
TRBV15	TRBJ2-2	ATSNGERILHTGELF
TRBV4-1	TRBJ2-3	ASSHLGSTDTQY
TRBV4-1	TRBJ2-2	ASSNEGRNTGELF
TRBV20-1	TRBJ2-7	SARDSSSYEQY
TRBV12-3/TRBV12-4	TRBJ2-7	ASSLLTAYEQY
TRBV4-1	TRBJ1-1	ASSQDLGGPSTEAF
TRBV6-5	TRBJ2-7	ASSYGQGAYEQY
TRBV6-5	TRBJ2-4	ASNYCTYVGIQY
TRBV5-1	TRBJ2-7	ASSSRLSMDEQY
TRBV5-1	TRBJ2-7	ASSLGLTFQGEQY
TRBV20-1	TRBJ1-6	SATKTGENSPLH
TRBV20-1	TRBJ2-7	SARVSGGSYEQY
TRBV12-3/TRBV12-4	TRBJ2-5	ASSFAMREQETQY
TRBV5-1	TRBJ2-7	ASSLDLGSSEQY
TRBV10-2	TRBJ1-1	ASSESGRLLNTEAF
TRBV30	TRBJ2-3	AWSVGGATDTQY
TRBV11-2	TRBJ2-5	ASSFGQIPQETQY
TRBV7-2	TRBJ2-7	ASSVDRGISYEQY
TRBV12-3/TRBV12-4	TRBJ2-7	ASSQGDSSSYEQY
TRBV3-1	TRBJ2-5	ASSHGTSEVEETQY
TRBV20-1	TRBJ1-2	SARGYQGGYT
TRBV7-8	TRBJ2-2	ASSLAGRGAGELF
TRBV11-2	TRBJ1-2	ASSLGPGDGYT
TRBV27	TRBJ2-1	ASSLSAGSVLGDEQF
TRBV12-3/TRBV12-4	TRBJ2-1	ASSPRRTVDNEQF
TRBV10-3	TRBJ2-7	AIKEDRYTYEQY